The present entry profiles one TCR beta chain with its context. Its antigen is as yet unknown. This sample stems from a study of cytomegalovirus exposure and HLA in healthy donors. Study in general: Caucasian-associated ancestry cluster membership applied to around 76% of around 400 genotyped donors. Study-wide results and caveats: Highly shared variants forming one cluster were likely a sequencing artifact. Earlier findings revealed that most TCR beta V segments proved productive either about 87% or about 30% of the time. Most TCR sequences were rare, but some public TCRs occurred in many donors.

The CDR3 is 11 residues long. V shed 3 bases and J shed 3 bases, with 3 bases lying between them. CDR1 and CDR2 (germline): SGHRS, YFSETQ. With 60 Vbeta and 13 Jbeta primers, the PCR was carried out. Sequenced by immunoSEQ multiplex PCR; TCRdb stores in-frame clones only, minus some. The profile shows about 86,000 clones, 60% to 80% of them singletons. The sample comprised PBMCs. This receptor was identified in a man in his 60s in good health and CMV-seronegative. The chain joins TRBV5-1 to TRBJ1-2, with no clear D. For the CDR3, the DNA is TGCGCCAGCAGCTCGTACTATGGCTACACCTTC. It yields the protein CASSSYYGYTF. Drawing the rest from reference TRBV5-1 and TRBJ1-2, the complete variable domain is KAGVTQTPRYLIKTRGQQVTLSCSPISGHRSVSWYQQTPGQGLQFLFEYFSETQRNKGNFPGRFSGRQFSNSRSEMNVSTLELGDSALYLCASSSYYGYTFGSGTRLTVV.